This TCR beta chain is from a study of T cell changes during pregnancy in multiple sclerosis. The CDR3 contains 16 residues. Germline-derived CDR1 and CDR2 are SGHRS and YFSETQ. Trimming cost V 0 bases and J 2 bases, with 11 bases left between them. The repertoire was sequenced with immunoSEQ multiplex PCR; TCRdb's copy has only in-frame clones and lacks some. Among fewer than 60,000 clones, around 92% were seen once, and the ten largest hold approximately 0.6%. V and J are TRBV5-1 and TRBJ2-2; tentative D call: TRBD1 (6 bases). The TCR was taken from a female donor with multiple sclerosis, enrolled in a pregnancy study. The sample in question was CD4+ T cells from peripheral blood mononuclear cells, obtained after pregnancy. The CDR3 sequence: CASSLVVQGNTGELFF. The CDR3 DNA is TGCGCCAGCAGCTTGGTAGTACAGGGAAACACCGGGGAGCTGTTTTTT.